This T cell receptor (beta chain) derives from a study of blood T cell repertoires in COVID-19. Study background: From the United States, Italy and Spain came samples of acute and convalescent COVID-19.

Methods used by the authors: Estimates of nucleated cell counts were drawn from the amplification of reference gene primers. Sequenced by immunoSEQ multiplex PCR; TCRdb stores in-frame clones only, minus some. That table is the source of V, J and clone size, and D and trimming were worked out from the DNA. The sample has about 310,000 clones, around 89% seen once. Germline V CDR1 and CDR2: MNHEY, SVGAGI. The V and J ends lost 7 bases and 7 bases respectively, with 16 bases between them. The CDR3 consists of 13 residues. The J gene is TRBJ1-1, the V gene TRBV6-5; maybe TRBD1 (5 bases). Sequencing used PBMCs or T cells enriched from blood (not recorded which). This clonotype was sampled from a young woman with acute COVID-19. The CDR3 DNA reads as TGTGCCAGCACCGAAAAGCCAGGGATTGAAGCTTTCTTT. Translating it yields CASTEKPGIEAFF.